Shown below are 27 T cell receptor beta chains from a single sample sequenced in a study of shared clonotypes between healthy human individuals. The data were produced by immunoSEQ multiplex PCR, yet TCRdb's version contains in-frame clones alone and is incomplete. The sample holds millions of clones; roughly nine tenths are singletons and the top ten take 0.14%. The specimen was naive CD4+ T cells sorted from blood. Sample subset: CD45RA+ positively selected. Source of these receptors: a man aged 18 to 29 in good health.

The chain uses TRBV7-9 and TRBJ2-3; D unresolved. Between the trimmed V and J ends, which lost 3 bases and 0 bases, there was a span of 7 bases. The CDR3 spans 14 residues. Germline V gene sequence: CDR1 SEHNR, CDR2 FQNEAQ (reference sequence). The CDR3 nucleotides read TGTGCCAGCAGCTTGGCCGTTAGCACAGATACGCAGTATTTT. Protein sequence: CASSLAVSTDTQYF.

The count of this clone is one. For the CDR3, the DNA is TGTGCCAGTAGTATAGAGGGGTCTGTAGGCGAGCAGTACTTC. It is translated as CASSIEGSVGEQYF. This chain joins TRBV19 and TRBJ2-5; D is undetermined. TRBJ2-7 explains the end of the DNA better; the J call may be wrong. CDR3 length: 14 residues. Germline loops: CDR1 LNHDA, CDR2 SQIVND (reference sequence).

This chain links TRBV19 with TRBJ1-5; maybe TRBD1 (6 bases). V lost 8 bases and J 0 bases, leaving 17 bases between the germline ends. The CDR3 is 16 amino acids. Germline lookup yields CDR1 LNHDA and CDR2 SQIVND (reference sequence). The CDR3: CASSRRGGDSNQPQHF. CDR3 in DNA: TGTGCCAGTTCCCGGCGAGGGGGAGATAGCAATCAGCCCCAGCATTTT.

The genes are TRBV5-1 and TRBJ2-3; perhaps D is TRBD1 or TRBD2 (5 bases each). Per germline, CDR1 SGHRS and CDR2 YFSETQ. The length of the CDR3 is 13 residues. V was shortened by 7 bases and J by 1 base, with 10 bases between the two germline ends. CDR3 protein: CASGGFGTDTQYF. In DNA, the CDR3 is TGCGCCAGCGGGGGTTTTGGCACAGATACGCAGTATTTT.

This chain links TRBV14 with TRBJ2-5, with D hard to call. The CDR3 loop spans 13 amino acids. Per germline, CDR1 SGHDN and CDR2 FVKESK. Trimming removed 3 bases from V and 5 bases from J, with 10 bases in between. The CDR3 bases are TGTGCCAGCAGCCACGAACCGGCCGAGACCCAGTACTTC. This translates into CASSHEPAETQYF. The full variable domain, completed using reference TRBV14 and TRBJ2-5, is EAGVTQFPSHSVIEKGQTVTLRCDPISGHDNLYWYRRVMGKEIKFLLHFVKESKQDESGMPNNRFLAERTGGTYSTLKVQPAELEDSGVYFCASSHEPAETQYFGPGTRLLVL.

J is TRBJ1-2 and V is TRBV10-3; 7 nucleotides align to TRBD1. The V segment lost 2 bases and the J segment 7 bases; nucleotides outside the gene matches: 4. Per the germline V gene, CDR1 is ENHRY and CDR2 is SYGVKD. The CDR3 spans 13 residues. The CDR3 DNA reads TGTGCCATCAGTGAGCAGGGGGGGTTTGGCTACACCTTC. Encoded protein: CAISEQGGFGYTF.

Worth noting for this clone: The same CDR3 can be traced to other DNA sequences in this sample. In DNA, the CDR3 is TGCGCCAGCAGCGTCACAGGGGGTAACACTGAAGCTTTCTTT. This sequence encodes CASSVTGGNTEAFF. V and J are TRBV5-1 and TRBJ1-1; 8 bases fit TRBD1. Germline CDR1 is SGHRS and CDR2 is YFSETQ. J lost 2 bases, V lost 4 bases, and 4 bases had no gene match. This CDR3 has 14 residues.

This rearrangement joins TRBV29-1 to TRBJ2-5, with 12 positions matching TRBD1. Looked up from germline, CDR1 is SQVTM and CDR2 is ANQGSEA. The V segment lost 6 bases and the J segment 5 bases; nucleotides outside the gene matches: 10. The CDR3 length is 15 residues. CDR3 nucleotides: TGCAGCGTGGGACCTTGGGACAGGGGGCGCGAGACCCAGTACTTC. This encodes CSVGPWDRGRETQYF.

Of note for this clone: Other DNA sequences in this sample translate to the same CDR3. The chain links TRBV6-5 to TRBJ1-6; D is unclear. The CDR3 contains 14 residues. CDR1 MNHEY and CDR2 SVGAGI come from the germline V gene. Trimming took off 6 bases at V and 1 base at J, with 7 bases between the two ends. The DNA of the CDR3 is TGTGCCAGCAGGGACTCATCCTATAATTCACCCCTCCACTTT. Amino acid sequence: CASRDSSYNSPLHF.

The sample holds one count of this clone. CDR3 DNA sequence: TGCGCCAGCAGCTTGGGGAGACAGGGGGACGAGCAGTACTTC. This encodes CASSLGRQGDEQYF. The chain carries TRBV5-1 and TRBJ2-7; 9 nucleotides match TRBD1. J gave up 5 bases and V 0 bases, and 3 bases lay outside the gene matches. Germline V gives CDR1 SGHRS, CDR2 YFSETQ. The CDR3 sequence is 14 residues long. Supplemented by reference TRBV5-1 and TRBJ2-7, the full variable domain reads KAGVTQTPRYLIKTRGQQVTLSCSPISGHRSVSWYQQTPGQGLQFLFEYFSETQRNKGNFPGRFSGRQFSNSRSEMNVSTLELGDSALYLCASSLGRQGDEQYFGPGTRLTVT.

The rearrangement uses TRBV9 and TRBJ2-3; D remains ambiguous. V was cut by 0 bases and J by 6 bases, with 14 bases left in between. Germline CDR1 is SGDLS and CDR2 is YYNGEE. This CDR3 has 15 amino acids. The CDR3 bases are TGTGCCAGCAGCGTAGCTACAAGCCTAGGGGATACGCAGTATTTT. This sequence encodes CASSVATSLGDTQYF.

The V gene is TRBV7-9, the J gene TRBJ1-4; TRBD1 aligns across 7 bases. From germline, CDR1 is SEHNR and CDR2 FQNEAQ (reference sequence). This CDR3 spans 15 amino acids. The J segment lost 2 bases and the V segment lost 5 bases, leaving 5 bases of the junction unmatched. CDR3 protein: CASSATGNTNEKLFF. In nucleotides, the CDR3 is TGTGCCAGCAGCGCGACAGGGAATACTAATGAAAAACTGTTTTTT.

This clone was detected once. The chain combines TRBV28 with TRBJ2-1; D is uncertain. CDR1 and CDR2 (germline): MDHEN, SYDVKM. The CDR3 is 11 amino acids. V was clipped by 6 bases and J by 7 bases, with 7 bases between them. CDR3 nucleotides: TGTGCCAGCAGCCAGAGGAATGAGCAGTTCTTC. It encodes CASSQRNEQFF. Full variable domain (remainder filled in from reference TRBV28 and TRBJ2-1): DVKVTQSSRYLVKRTGEKVFLECVQDMDHENMFWYRQDPGLGLRLIYFSYDVKMKEKGDIPEGYSVSREKKERFSLILESASTNQTSMYLCASSQRNEQFFGPGTRLTVL.

V gene TRBV10-3 combines with J gene TRBJ1-4; D perhaps matches TRBD1 (5 bases). Germline V gene sequence: CDR1 ENHRY, CDR2 SYGVKD. V was cut by 3 bases and J by 8 bases, with 10 bases left in between. CDR3 length: 13 amino acids. This chain's CDR3 is CAISDGAGEKLFF. CDR3 nucleotides: TGTGCCATCAGTGATGGGGCCGGCGAAAAACTGTTTTTT.

V usage is TRBV7-2 and J usage is TRBJ1-6; 12 bases fit TRBD1. V lost 4 bases, J lost 9 bases, and 4 bases stayed unmatched. Germline CDR1 is SGHTA and CDR2 is FQGNSA. The CDR3 runs to 15 residues. The CDR3 here is CASSWGTGGVSPLHF. The CDR3 nucleotides read TGTGCCAGCAGCTGGGGGACAGGGGGCGTTTCACCCCTCCACTTT.

The chain's CDR3 is CASSRPTGIGNTIYF. CDR3 nucleotides: TGCGCCAGCAGCCGCCCGACAGGGATTGGAAACACCATATATTTT. The genes are TRBV4-1 and TRBJ1-3; 7 nucleotides align to TRBD1. Germline trimming cut 4 bases from V and 3 bases from J; bases unmatched to any gene: 6. The germline CDR1 and CDR2 sequences are MGHRA and YSYEKL. CDR3 length: 15 amino acids.

The gene calls are TRBV19 and TRBJ2-7; TRBD2 might be the D (5 bases). The CDR3 runs 16 residues. Germline CDR1 LNHDA, CDR2 SQIVND (reference sequence). V lost 5 bases and J 9 bases, leaving 26 bases between the germline ends. The CDR3 loop reads CASSPTPAILGVRQYF. As DNA, the CDR3 is TGTGCCAGTAGTCCTACCCCAGCCATCCTGGGAGTTCGGCAGTACTTC.

V and J are TRBV19 and TRBJ1-6; TRBD1 might be the D (5 bases). CDR3 length: 14 residues. Trimming pared 5 bases from V and 9 bases from J, leaving 14 bases between. Germline CDR1 reads LNHDA; CDR2 reads SQIVND (reference sequence). CDR3 DNA sequence: TGTGCCAGTAGTTGGGGCGGCCCAACTTCACCCCTCCACTTT. Its translation is CASSWGGPTSPLHF.

V gene TRBV5-6 combines with J gene TRBJ1-1; 7 bases align to TRBD1. V lost 0 bases, J lost 5 bases, and 10 bases stayed unmatched. The germline V gene encodes CDR1 SGHDT and CDR2 YYEEEE. The CDR3 is made up of 16 amino acids. CDR3 sequence: CASSLVVFTGVTEAFF. CDR3 nucleotides: TGTGCCAGCAGCTTGGTTGTATTTACAGGGGTAACTGAAGCTTTCTTT.

The chain is built from TRBV10-2 and TRBJ2-3; 7 bases agree with TRBD2. CDR3 length: 17 amino acids. Trimming cost V 0 bases and J 3 bases; bases outside gene matches: 9. The germline CDR1 and CDR2 sequences are WSHSY and SAAADI. The CDR3 DNA reads TGCGCCAGCAGTGAGTCGAACTTATGGCGGGAGACAGATACGCAGTATTTT. This codes for CASSESNLWRETDTQYF.

The genes are TRBV5-6 and TRBJ2-3; tentatively, D is TRBD2 (6 bases). Germline V CDR1 and CDR2: SGHDT, YYEEEE. The CDR3 extends over 14 amino acids. The V end lost 3 bases, the J end lost 2 bases, and 10 bases lay between the germline ends. In DNA, the CDR3 is TGTGCCAGCAGCTCCGGGACTTTCACAGATACGCAGTATTTT. Encoded protein: CASSSGTFTDTQYF.

The rearrangement uses TRBV10-3 and TRBJ2-1; 9 nucleotides agree with TRBD1. The germline V gene has CDR1 ENHRY and CDR2 SYGVKD. The CDR3 sequence is 15 residues long. With V trimmed by 6 bases and J by 2 bases, 5 bases remained unmatched. The CDR3: CAISGDRVAYNEQFF. The CDR3 coding sequence is TGTGCCATCAGCGGGGACAGGGTTGCCTACAATGAGCAGTTCTTC.

V and J are TRBV6-6 and TRBJ1-5; D possibly corresponds to TRBD1 (5 bases). V was shortened by 2 bases and J by 0 bases, with 11 bases between the two germline ends. The CDR3 runs to 16 residues. CDR1 and CDR2 from the germline V gene are MNHNY and SVGAGI (reference sequence). The CDR3 loop reads CASSYDGGYSNQPQHF. The CDR3 DNA reads as TGTGCCAGCAGTTACGATGGGGGGTATAGCAATCAGCCCCAGCATTTT.

V usage is TRBV4-1 and J usage is TRBJ1-2, with D perhaps matching TRBD1 (5 bases). The CDR3 contains 15 residues. Germline loops: CDR1 MGHRA, CDR2 YSYEKL. V lost 1 base, J lost 2 bases, and 11 bases lay in between. The DNA of the CDR3 is TGCGCCAGCAGCCAAGTCGGCAGGGCGAACTATGGCTACACCTTC. It codes for CASSQVGRANYGYTF.

The chain uses TRBV10-3 and TRBJ2-7, with 8 positions matching TRBD1. Germline CDR1 reads ENHRY; CDR2 reads SYGVKD. CDR3 length: 15 residues. V lost 6 bases and J lost 4; bases outside the gene matches: 11. The CDR3, as DNA: TGTGCCATCAGCCCAGGGGGCGATTCTTCTTACGAGCAGTACTTC. It encodes CAISPGGDSSYEQYF.

The J gene is TRBJ2-3, the V gene TRBV2, with D possibly matching TRBD2 (5 bases). V lost 4 bases to trimming and J lost 1 base, with 9 bases between them. The CDR3 spans 14 residues. CDR1 SNHLY and CDR2 FYNNEI come from the germline V gene. CDR3 in DNA: TGTGCCAGCAGTGCGGACGGGGGCACAGATACGCAGTATTTT. Translating it yields CASSADGGTDTQYF.

In regard to this clone: Other DNA variants within this sample encode the same CDR3. The chain uses TRBV5-1 and TRBJ2-2; D is ambiguous. This CDR3 is 13 amino acids long. V shed 0 bases and J shed 4 bases, with 4 bases lying between them. CDR1 and CDR2 from the germline V gene are SGHRS and YFSETQ. The CDR3 loop is CASSLDFTGELFF. The CDR3 DNA sequence: TGCGCCAGCAGCTTGGATTTCACCGGGGAGCTGTTTTTT. The variable domain in full, completed from reference TRBV5-1 and TRBJ2-2, reads KAGVTQTPRYLIKTRGQQVTLSCSPISGHRSVSWYQQTPGQGLQFLFEYFSETQRNKGNFPGRFSGRQFSNSRSEMNVSTLELGDSALYLCASSLDFTGELFFGEGSRLTVL.